This is a list of T cell receptor beta chains from one sample in a study of shared clonotypes between healthy human individuals. Only in-frame clones appear in the TCRdb table, and some are missing; sequencing was by immunoSEQ multiplex PCR. Of approximately 2.5 million clones in the sample, under 95% were seen once. The sequenced material came from naive CD4+ T cells from PBMCs. Receptor source: a man aged 18 to 35 in good health. Some clones in this sample may be carry-over from other donors' samples. Each CDR3 is given with its conserved first and last residue. D genes are given only for firm matches. A row's size may be missing; if present it is once, few, many or a size class.

J: TRBJ2-1
D: .
size: .
V: TRBV28
CDR3: CASSSIGVSSYNEQFF
DNA: TGTGCCAGCAGCTCTATTGGGGTAAGCTCCTACAATGAGCAGTTCTTC

J: TRBJ2-3
D: .
size: once
V: TRBV5-1
CDR3: CASKTRGESTDTQYF
DNA: TGCGCCAGCAAAACCCGCGGGGAATCCACAGATACGCAGTATTTT

J: TRBJ1-2
D: .
size: .
V: TRBV19
CDR3: CASSLSGFGYGYTF
DNA: TGTGCCAGTAGTCTTTCAGGGTTTGGCTATGGCTACACCTTC

J: TRBJ2-3
D: TRBD2
size: .
V: TRBV28
CDR3: CASNGGRRTDTQYF
DNA: TGTGCCAGCAACGGCGGGAGGCGCACAGATACGCAGTATTTT

J: TRBJ2-7
D: .
size: .
V: TRBV7-2
CDR3: CASSLISSILYEQYF
DNA: TGTGCCAGCAGCTTAATATCTAGTATCCTCTACGAGCAGTACTTC

J: TRBJ1-3
D: TRBD1
size: .
V: TRBV6-5
CDR3: CASSATGVSGNTIYF
DNA: TGTGCCAGCAGTGCTACAGGGGTTTCTGGAAACACCATATATTTT

J: TRBJ2-7
D: TRBD1
size: .
V: TRBV5-1
CDR3: CASSLLPWTGDHEQYF
DNA: TGCGCCAGCAGCCTTCTACCGTGGACAGGGGACCACGAGCAGTACTTC

J: TRBJ2-1
D: TRBD1
size: .
V: TRBV7-9
CDR3: CASSLVSGGRGLGGEQFF
DNA: TGTGCCAGCAGCTTAGTTTCAGGGGGCAGGGGCCTGGGTGGTGAGCAGTTCTTC

J: TRBJ2-3
D: .
size: once
V: TRBV28
CDR3: CASSEAPSTDTQYF
DNA: TGTGCCAGCAGTGAAGCCCCTAGCACAGATACGCAGTATTTT

J: TRBJ2-3
D: TRBD2
size: .
V: TRBV4-2
CDR3: CASSQSPAGGPYTQYF
DNA: TGTGCCAGCAGCCAATCGCCGGCGGGAGGGCCCTATACGCAGTATTTT

J: TRBJ1-1
D: TRBD1
size: .
V: TRBV5-4
CDR3: CASSRDRALDTEAFF
DNA: TGTGCCAGCAGCCGGGACAGGGCGCTGGACACTGAAGCTTTCTTT

J: TRBJ2-1
D: TRBD2
size: .
V: TRBV12-5
CDR3: CASGLRTSGRNEQFF
DNA: TGTGCTAGTGGTTTACGGACTAGCGGGAGGAATGAGCAGTTCTTC

J: TRBJ2-1
D: .
size: .
V: TRBV11-2
CDR3: CASSQGSYNEQFF
DNA: TGTGCCAGCAGCCAAGGTTCCTACAATGAGCAGTTCTTC

J: TRBJ1-2
D: .
size: .
V: TRBV28
CDR3: CASRLGEGYGYTF
DNA: TGTGCCAGCAGGCTCGGGGAAGGCTATGGCTACACCTTC

J: TRBJ2-1
D: TRBD2
size: .
V: TRBV5-1
CDR3: CASSLEASGGRFYNEQFF
DNA: TGCGCCAGCAGCTTGGAGGCTAGCGGGGGTAGGTTCTACAATGAGCAGTTCTTC

J: TRBJ2-1
D: TRBD2
size: .
V: TRBV4-3
CDR3: CASSPTSGRFGNEQFF
DNA: TGCGCCAGCAGTCCTACTAGCGGGAGGTTCGGCAATGAGCAGTTCTTC

J: TRBJ2-3
D: .
size: .
V: TRBV18
CDR3: CASSAWDTQYF
DNA: TGTGCCAGCTCAGCCTGGGATACGCAGTATTTT

J: TRBJ2-5
D: .
size: .
V: TRBV6-1
CDR3: CASSVGVQETQYF
DNA: TGTGCCAGCAGTGTGGGCGTCCAAGAGACCCAGTACTTC

J: TRBJ2-2
D: .
size: .
V: TRBV7-9
CDR3: CASSLTSFTGELFF
DNA: TGTGCCAGCAGCCTTACTAGTTTCACCGGGGAGCTGTTTTTT

J: TRBJ2-7
D: .
size: .
V: TRBV5-1
CDR3: CASSLGPEQYF
DNA: TGCGCCAGCAGCTTGGGCCCCGAGCAGTACTTC

J: TRBJ1-3
D: TRBD1
size: .
V: TRBV18
CDR3: CASSSGQGTSGNTIYF
DNA: TGTGCCAGCTCATCCGGACAGGGCACCTCTGGAAACACCATATATTTT

J: TRBJ2-5
D: .
size: .
V: TRBV7-2
CDR3: CASSLVRMETQYF
DNA: TGTGCCAGCAGCTTAGTTCGGATGGAGACCCAGTACTTC

J: TRBJ2-2
D: TRBD2
size: .
V: TRBV29-1
CDR3: CSVELWLAGTGELFF
DNA: TGCAGCGTTGAATTGTGGCTAGCGGGAACCGGGGAGCTGTTTTTT

J: TRBJ2-3
D: .
size: once
V: TRBV6-6
CDR3: CASSYPEGAPADTQYF
DNA: TGTGCCAGCAGTTACCCGGAGGGGGCGCCGGCGGATACGCAGTATTTT